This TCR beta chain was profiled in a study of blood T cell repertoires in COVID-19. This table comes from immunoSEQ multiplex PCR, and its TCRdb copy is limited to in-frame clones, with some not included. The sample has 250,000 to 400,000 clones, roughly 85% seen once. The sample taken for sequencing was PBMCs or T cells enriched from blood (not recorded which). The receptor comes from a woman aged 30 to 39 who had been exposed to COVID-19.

The CDR3 nucleotides read TGTGCCAGCAGCGTAGGGCCGGGGATTCAGGAAGGCTACACCTTC. Its translation is CASSVGPGIQEGYTF. The chain is built from TRBV9 and TRBJ1-2; the D is unclear. CDR1 SGDLS and CDR2 YYNGEE come from the germline V gene. The CDR3 totals 15 residues. The ends were cut back, 0 bases at V and 8 bases at J, with 17 bases in the middle.